These 3 T cell receptor beta chains came from one sample sequenced in a study of early T cells in non-severe SARS-CoV-2 infection. In TCRdb, the 5' RACE reads were re-called with MiXCR into one record per CDR3 protein. The sample records roughly 80,000 distinct CDR3 sequences, about 17% being singletons. The sample was whole blood. The receptors originated from an adult who was a healthcare worker with PCR-confirmed SARS-CoV-2 infection or an uninfected control (not recorded which).

A few counts support this clonotype. The chain couples TRBV29-1 to TRBJ2-7; D is perhaps TRBD1 or TRBD2 (6 bases each). Trimming removed 6 bases at V and 2 bases at J, with 14 bases between. Germline lookup yields CDR1 SQVTM and CDR2 ANQGSEA. The CDR3 is 13 residues long. The CDR3 coding sequence is TGCAGCGTCGATGGGGGGCTCCCCTACGAGCAGTACTTC. Amino acids: CSVDGGLPYEQYF.

This clonotype was seen a few times. This chain links TRBV5-1 with TRBJ1-6; TRBD1 matches at 7 bases. This CDR3 comprises 17 residues. Trimming cost V 5 bases and J 7 bases; bases outside gene matches: 15. CDR1 and CDR2 from the germline V gene are SGHRS and YFSETQ. CDR3 coding DNA: TGCGCCAGCAGGGAGAGGTTAACGACAGGGAAGAATTCACCCCTCCACTTT. Translating gives CASRERLTTGKNSPLHF.

The V call is TRBV5-1, the J call TRBJ2-6; possibly TRBD1 for D (5 bases). V lost 2 bases to trimming and J lost 1 base, with 7 bases between them. This CDR3 region has 15 residues. Germline CDR1 is SGHRS and CDR2 is YFSETQ. CDR3: CASSFAGSGANVLTF. The CDR3 bases are TGCGCCAGCAGCTTCGCAGGGTCTGGGGCCAACGTCCTGACTTTC. Using reference TRBV5-1 and TRBJ2-6 for the parts outside the CDR3, the full variable domain is KAGVTQTPRYLIKTRGQQVTLSCSPISGHRSVSWYQQTPGQGLQFLFEYFSETQRNKGNFPGRFSGRQFSNSRSEMNVSTLELGDSALYLCASSFAGSGANVLTFGAGSRLTVL.